This entry lists 9 T cell receptor beta chains sequenced from one sample in a study of cytomegalovirus exposure and HLA in healthy donors. Amplification used 60 Vbeta primers and 13 Jbeta primers. Assay: immunoSEQ multiplex PCR; the TCRdb copy retains only in-frame clones and omits some. The profile shows about 130,000 clones, 80% of them singletons. The sequenced material came from PBMCs. The origin of the receptors is a man aged 25-45 years in good health.

This clone was seen only once. The V call is TRBV18, the J call TRBJ2-3; perhaps TRBD2 as D (5 bases). The germline gives CDR1 KGHSH, CDR2 LQKENI. The ends were cut back, 0 bases at V and 6 bases at J, with 13 bases in the middle. This CDR3 region has 15 residues. The CDR3 DNA follows: TGTGCCAGCTCACCACCGGACTCCCCCGGGGATACGCAGTATTTT. It is translated as CASSPPDSPGDTQYF.

This clone was counted only a few times. The CDR3 loop reads CASSLAGVRGEQFF. CDR3 DNA: TGCGCCAGCAGCTTAGCGGGAGTCAGGGGTGAGCAGTTCTTC. The chain uses TRBV5-1 and TRBJ2-1; 8 nucleotides line up with TRBD2. The J segment lost 9 bases and the V segment lost 2 bases, leaving 7 bases of the junction unmatched. The germline V gene encodes CDR1 SGHRS and CDR2 YFSETQ. This CDR3 has 14 amino acids.

J is TRBJ2-1 and V is TRBV19; D is unresolved. Germline V gives CDR1 LNHDA, CDR2 SQIVND (reference sequence). V lost 1 base and J 2 bases, leaving 9 bases between the germline ends. The CDR3 sequence is 15 residues long. The CDR3 region has the DNA TGTGCCAGTAGTATAGTGGCACGTGCCTACAATGAGCAGTTCTTC. It specifies CASSIVARAYNEQFF.

The CDR3 DNA reads TGTGCCAGCAGATCGGGACTTAACTATGGCTACACCTTC. Protein: CASRSGLNYGYTF. The V call is TRBV6-1, the J call TRBJ1-2; weak D call: TRBD1 (5 bases). V lost 6 bases to trimming and J lost 1 base, with 9 bases between them. Germline CDR1 MNHNS, CDR2 SASEGT. The CDR3 has 13 residues.

The rearrangement joins TRBV30 to TRBJ1-4, with D possibly TRBD1 on 5 matching bases. Trimming left V 2 bases short and J 6 bases short, with 13 bases between. The germline gives CDR1 GTSNPN, CDR2 SVGIG (reference sequence). This CDR3 has 14 amino acids. CDR3 region: CAWSPTVLYEKLFF. The CDR3 coding sequence is TGTGCCTGGAGTCCGACAGTACTTTATGAAAAACTGTTTTTT.

The gene calls are TRBV6-5 and TRBJ2-7, with 8 bases identical to TRBD2. CDR1 and CDR2 (germline): MNHEY, SVGAGI. V lost 2 bases and J lost 0; bases outside the gene matches: 3. This CDR3 contains 15 residues. DNA for the CDR3: TGTGCCAGCAGTTACGCGGGAGGAGCCTCCTACGAGCAGTACTTC. It specifies CASSYAGGASYEQYF.

The CDR3 DNA reads as TGTGCCAGCTCATCGGACAGTAACGAGCAGTTCTTC. Amino acid sequence: CASSSDSNEQFF. The rearrangement joins TRBV18 to TRBJ2-1; perhaps TRBD1 as D (6 bases). V gave up 5 bases and J gave up 10 bases, with 12 bases separating them. This CDR3 is built from 12 residues. Germline V gene data show CDR1 as KGHSH and CDR2 as LQKENI.

The CDR3 DNA reads as TGTGCCAGCAGTGATACTACAGATACGCAGTATTTT. Translating gives CASSDTTDTQYF. The V call is TRBV6-6, the J call TRBJ2-3, with D hard to call. V lost 5 bases and J 3 bases, leaving 6 bases between the germline ends. CDR1 and CDR2 from the germline V gene are MNHNY and SVGAGI (reference sequence). CDR3 length equals 12 residues.

V usage is TRBV28 and J usage is TRBJ2-2, with TRBD2 matching over 13 bases. Per germline, CDR1 MDHEN and CDR2 SYDVKM. The ends lost 6 bases at V and 0 bases at J; junction bases unmatched: 10. This CDR3 has 19 amino acids. CDR3 protein: CASRHPGLAGTSNTGELFF. The CDR3 DNA follows: TGTGCCAGCAGACATCCGGGACTAGCGGGAACATCGAACACCGGGGAGCTGTTTTTT.